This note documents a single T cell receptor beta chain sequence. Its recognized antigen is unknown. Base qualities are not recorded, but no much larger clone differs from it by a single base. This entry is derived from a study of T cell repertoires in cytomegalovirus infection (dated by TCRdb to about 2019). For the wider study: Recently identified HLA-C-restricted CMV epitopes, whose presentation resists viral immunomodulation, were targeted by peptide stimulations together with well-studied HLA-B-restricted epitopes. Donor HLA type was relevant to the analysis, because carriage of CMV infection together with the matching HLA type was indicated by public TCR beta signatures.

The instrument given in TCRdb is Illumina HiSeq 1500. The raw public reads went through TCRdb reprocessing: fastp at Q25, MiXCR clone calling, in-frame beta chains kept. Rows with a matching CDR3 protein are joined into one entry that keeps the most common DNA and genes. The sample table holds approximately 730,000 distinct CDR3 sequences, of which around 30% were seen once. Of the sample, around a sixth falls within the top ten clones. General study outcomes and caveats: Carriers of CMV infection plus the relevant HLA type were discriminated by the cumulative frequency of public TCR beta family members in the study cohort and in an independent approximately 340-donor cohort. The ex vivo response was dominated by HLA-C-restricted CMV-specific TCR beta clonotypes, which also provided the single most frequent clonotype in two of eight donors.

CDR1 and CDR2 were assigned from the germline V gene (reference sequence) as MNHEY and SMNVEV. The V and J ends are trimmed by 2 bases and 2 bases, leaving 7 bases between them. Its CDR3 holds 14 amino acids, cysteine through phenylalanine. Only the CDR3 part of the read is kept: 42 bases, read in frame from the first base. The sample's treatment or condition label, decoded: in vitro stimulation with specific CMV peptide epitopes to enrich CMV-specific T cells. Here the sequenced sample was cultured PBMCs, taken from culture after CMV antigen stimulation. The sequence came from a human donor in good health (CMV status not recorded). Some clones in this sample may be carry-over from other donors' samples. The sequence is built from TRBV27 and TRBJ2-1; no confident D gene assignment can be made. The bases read TGTGCCAGCAGTTTACAGAAAGCCTACAATGAGCAGTTCTTC. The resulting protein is CASSLQKAYNEQFF.